What follows describes a single TCR beta chain. What it binds is unknown. This CDR3 contains 12 residues. Per the germline V gene, CDR1 is MNHEY and CDR2 is SVGAGI. Trimming pared 7 bases from V and 0 bases from J, leaving 6 bases between. The sample is drawn from a study of cytomegalovirus exposure and HLA in healthy donors. Study-wide findings and caveats: Generally TCR sequences proved uncommon, though certain public TCRs appeared in numerous donors.

Use of 60 Vbeta and 13 Jbeta primers characterized the PCR. Profiled with immunoSEQ multiplex PCR; TCRdb holds only in-frame clones, not every one. The sample has 95,000 to 150,000 clones, 75% to 90% seen once. Source material: PBMCs. This chain connects TRBV6-5 to TRBJ1-2; D call uncertain. The TCR was taken from a female donor in good health and CMV-seropositive. The CDR3 region has the DNA TGTGCCAGCAAGGAGGCTAACTATGGCTACACCTTC. This codes for CASKEANYGYTF.